This TCR beta chain stems from a study of T cell repertoires in ileal Crohn's disease. For the study at large: All patients had surgery for stricturing (61%) or penetrating (around 40%) disease.

Only one count was recorded for this clone. Germline values: CDR1 SGHRS, CDR2 YFSETQ. The CDR3 sequence is 15 residues long. Trimming removed 0 bases at V and 2 bases at J, with 11 bases between. Assay: immunoSEQ multiplex PCR; the TCRdb copy retains only in-frame clones and omits some. The top ten hold roughly 1.9% of the sample, which has 55,000 to 65,000 clones, roughly 91% seen once. Specified time point: neoterminal ileum biopsy at postoperative endoscopy, about 6 months after surgery. This sequence originates from an adult with Crohn's disease. This rearrangement joins TRBV5-1 to TRBJ1-1; D is possibly TRBD1 (5 bases). Sequencing input: ileal tissue. The CDR3 is CASSLEGQGNTEAFF. The CDR3 DNA reads as TGCGCCAGCAGCTTGGAGGGGCAGGGCAACACTGAAGCTTTCTTT.